The 5 T cell receptor beta chains below all came from one sample that was sequenced in a study of OX40 agonist ivuxolimab in advanced cancers. Repertoires were generated with immunoSEQ multiplex PCR, while TCRdb's copy carries only in-frame clones and drops some. The sample holds 77,000 or so clones; 84% are singletons and the top ten take 0.45% to 0.6%. This specimen was CD4+ or CD8+ T cells sorted from blood, taken in a trial of the OX40 agonist ivuxolimab. These receptors all stem from an adult with an advanced solid tumor such as melanoma, head and neck, liver or kidney cancer.

V gene TRBV30 combines with J gene TRBJ1-1; D ambiguous. The germline gives CDR1 GTSNPN, CDR2 SVGIG (reference sequence). This CDR3 region has 17 residues. V was trimmed by 3 bases and J by 2 bases, leaving 22 bases between them. Written as DNA, the CDR3 is TGTGCCTGGAGCCGACCCCCCCGGGCAGGACCCAACACTGAAGCTTTCTTT. The encoded protein is CAWSRPPRAGPNTEAFF.

The V call is TRBV6-9, the J call TRBJ1-2, with a tentative D call TRBD1 (5 bases). Per germline, CDR1 MNHGY and CDR2 SVAAGI. The CDR3 extends over 12 amino acids. Trimming removed 3 bases from V and 7 bases from J, with 9 bases in between. In DNA, the CDR3 is TGTGCCAGCAGTTACCTGGACATTGGCTACACCTTC. The encoded protein is CASSYLDIGYTF.

This clone has a handful of counts. The chain joins TRBV6-6 to TRBJ1-1; D may be TRBD1 (5 bases). This CDR3 has 14 amino acids. The V and J ends lost 2 bases and 1 base respectively, with 8 bases between them. The germline gives CDR1 MNHNY, CDR2 SVGAGI (reference sequence). CDR3 loop: CASSYPQGNTEAFF. CDR3 DNA: TGTGCCAGCAGTTACCCTCAGGGGAACACTGAAGCTTTCTTT.

V is TRBV5-1 and J is TRBJ2-3, with D tentatively TRBD1 or TRBD2 (5 bases each). The CDR3 runs 15 residues. Germline V gene data show CDR1 as SGHRS and CDR2 as YFSETQ. Trimming pared 2 bases from V and 1 base from J, leaving 11 bases between. CDR3 in amino acids: CASSFSGGRTDTQYF. DNA of the CDR3: TGCGCCAGCAGCTTTAGTGGGGGACGCACAGATACGCAGTATTTT.

This sequence joins TRBV4-3 and TRBJ2-5; 9 nucleotides line up with TRBD2. CDR1 LGHNA and CDR2 YSLEER come from the germline V gene. The CDR3 sequence is 17 residues long. V lost 0 bases, J lost 4 bases, and 9 bases stayed unmatched. Here the CDR3 reads CASSQDYEAGGGETQYF. The CDR3 nucleotides read TGCGCCAGCAGCCAAGACTATGAAGCGGGGGGAGGAGAGACCCAGTACTTC.